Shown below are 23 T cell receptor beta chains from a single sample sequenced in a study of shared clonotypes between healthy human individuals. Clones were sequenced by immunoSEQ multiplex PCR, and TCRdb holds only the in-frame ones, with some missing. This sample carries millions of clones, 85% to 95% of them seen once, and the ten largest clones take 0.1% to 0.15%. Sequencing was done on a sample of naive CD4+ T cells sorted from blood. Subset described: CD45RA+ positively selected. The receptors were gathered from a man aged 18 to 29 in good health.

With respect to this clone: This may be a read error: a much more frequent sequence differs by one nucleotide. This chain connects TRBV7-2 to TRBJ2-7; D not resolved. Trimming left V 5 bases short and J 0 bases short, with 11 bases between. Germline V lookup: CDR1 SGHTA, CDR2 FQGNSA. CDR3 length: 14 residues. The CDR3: CTSSRTVLSYEQYF. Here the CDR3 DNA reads TGTACCAGCAGCCGCACGGTTCTCTCCTACGAGCAGTACTTC.

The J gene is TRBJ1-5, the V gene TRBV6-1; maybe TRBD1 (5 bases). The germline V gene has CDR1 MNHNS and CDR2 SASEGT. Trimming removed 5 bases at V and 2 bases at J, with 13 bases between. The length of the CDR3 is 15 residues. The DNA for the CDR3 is TGTGCCAGCAGTCTTAGGGTGGGGGGCAATCAGCCCCAGCATTTT. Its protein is CASSLRVGGNQPQHF.

The CDR3 loop reads CASSLRGTQETQYF. The CDR3 region has the DNA TGTGCCAGCAGCTTAAGGGGCACTCAAGAGACCCAGTACTTC. The chain employs TRBV7-3 and TRBJ2-5, with a tentative D call TRBD1 (5 bases). V was shortened by 1 base and J by 2 bases, with 8 bases between the two germline ends. Germline values: CDR1 SGHTA, CDR2 FQGTGA. The CDR3 contains 14 residues.

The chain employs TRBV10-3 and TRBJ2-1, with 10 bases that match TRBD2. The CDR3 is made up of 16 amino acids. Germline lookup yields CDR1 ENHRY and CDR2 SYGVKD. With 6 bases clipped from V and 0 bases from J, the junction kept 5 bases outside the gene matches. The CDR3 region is CAIRRTSGSSYNEQFF. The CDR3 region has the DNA TGTGCCATCAGGCGGACTAGCGGATCCTCCTACAATGAGCAGTTCTTC.

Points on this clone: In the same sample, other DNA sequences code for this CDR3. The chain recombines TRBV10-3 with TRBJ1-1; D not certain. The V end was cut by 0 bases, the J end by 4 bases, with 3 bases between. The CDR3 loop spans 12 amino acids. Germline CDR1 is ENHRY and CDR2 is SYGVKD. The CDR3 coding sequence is TGTGCCATCAGTGAGTCGGGCACTGAAGCTTTCTTT. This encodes CAISESGTEAFF.

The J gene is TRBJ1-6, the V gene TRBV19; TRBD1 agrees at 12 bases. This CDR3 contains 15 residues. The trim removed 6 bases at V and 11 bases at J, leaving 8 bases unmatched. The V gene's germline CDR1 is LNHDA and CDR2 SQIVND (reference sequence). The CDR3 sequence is CASRNRDRGPTPLHF. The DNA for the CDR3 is TGTGCCAGTAGGAACCGGGACAGGGGGCCTACACCCCTCCACTTT. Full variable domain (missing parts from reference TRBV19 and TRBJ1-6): DGGITQSPKYLFRKEGQNVTLSCEQNLNHDAMYWYRQDPGQGLRLIYYSQIVNDFQKGDIAEGYSVSREKKESFPLTVTSAQKNPTAFYLCASRNRDRGPTPLHFGNGTRLTVT.

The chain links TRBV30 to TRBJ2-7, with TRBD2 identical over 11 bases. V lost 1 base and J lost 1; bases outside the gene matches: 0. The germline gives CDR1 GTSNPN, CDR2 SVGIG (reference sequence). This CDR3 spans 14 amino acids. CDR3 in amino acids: CAWSGLAGSYEQYF. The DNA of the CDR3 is TGTGCCTGGAGTGGACTAGCGGGGTCCTACGAGCAGTACTTC.

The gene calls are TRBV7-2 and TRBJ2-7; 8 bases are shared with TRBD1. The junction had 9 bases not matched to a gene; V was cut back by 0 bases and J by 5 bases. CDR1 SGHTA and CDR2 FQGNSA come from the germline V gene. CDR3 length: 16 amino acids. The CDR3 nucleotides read TGTGCCAGCAGCTTAGCCGTGAGGACAGGGCAGGACGAGCAGTACTTC. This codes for CASSLAVRTGQDEQYF.

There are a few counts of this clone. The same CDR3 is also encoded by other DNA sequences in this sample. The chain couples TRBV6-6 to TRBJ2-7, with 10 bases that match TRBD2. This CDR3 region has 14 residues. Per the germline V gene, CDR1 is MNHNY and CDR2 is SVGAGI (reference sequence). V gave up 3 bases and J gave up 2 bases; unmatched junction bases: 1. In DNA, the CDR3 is TGTGCCAGCAGTTATAGCGGGAGGACCTACGAGCAGTACTTC. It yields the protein CASSYSGRTYEQYF.

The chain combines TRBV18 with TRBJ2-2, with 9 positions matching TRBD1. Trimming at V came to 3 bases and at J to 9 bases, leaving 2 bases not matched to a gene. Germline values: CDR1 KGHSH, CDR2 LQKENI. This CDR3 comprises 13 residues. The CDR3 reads CASSPGQGRELFF. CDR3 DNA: TGTGCCAGCTCACCGGGACAGGGCCGGGAGCTGTTTTTT.

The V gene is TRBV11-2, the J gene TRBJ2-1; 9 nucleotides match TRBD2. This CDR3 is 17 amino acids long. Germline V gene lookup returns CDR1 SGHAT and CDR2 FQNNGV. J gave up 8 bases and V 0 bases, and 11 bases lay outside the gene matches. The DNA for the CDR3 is TGTGCCAGCAGCTTAGATACCTCTCTAGCGGGAAGGGATGAGCAGTTCTTC. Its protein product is CASSLDTSLAGRDEQFF.

CDR3 DNA sequence: TGTGCCAGCAGCTACCCGGGACAGGGGGCCTACGAGCAGTACTTC. It yields the protein CASSYPGQGAYEQYF. This chain uses TRBV11-1 with TRBJ2-7; TRBD1 matches 11 bases. Germline CDR1 and CDR2: SGHAT and FQDESV (reference sequence). V trimming: 4 bases; J trimming: 2 bases; junction bases outside the gene matches: 4. The CDR3 is 15 residues long.

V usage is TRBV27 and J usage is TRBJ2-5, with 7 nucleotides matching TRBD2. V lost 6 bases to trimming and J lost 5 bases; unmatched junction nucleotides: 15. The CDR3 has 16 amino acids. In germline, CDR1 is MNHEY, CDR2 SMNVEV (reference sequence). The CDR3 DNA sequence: TGTGCCAGCAGGCCTCCGGGACTACTAGGCCTTGAGACCCAGTACTTC. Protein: CASRPPGLLGLETQYF.

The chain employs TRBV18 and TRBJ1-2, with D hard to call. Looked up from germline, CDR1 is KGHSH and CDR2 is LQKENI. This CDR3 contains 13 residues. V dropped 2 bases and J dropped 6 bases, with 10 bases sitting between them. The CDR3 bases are TGTGCCAGCTCACCAATCGAAGGTAATGGCTACACCTTC. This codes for CASSPIEGNGYTF.

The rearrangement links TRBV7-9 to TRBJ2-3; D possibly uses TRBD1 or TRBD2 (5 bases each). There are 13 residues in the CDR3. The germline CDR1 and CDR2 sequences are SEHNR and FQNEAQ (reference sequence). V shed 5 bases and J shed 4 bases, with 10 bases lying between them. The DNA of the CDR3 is TGTGCCAGCAGCCCCGGGACCCCAGATACGCAGTATTTT. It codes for CASSPGTPDTQYF.

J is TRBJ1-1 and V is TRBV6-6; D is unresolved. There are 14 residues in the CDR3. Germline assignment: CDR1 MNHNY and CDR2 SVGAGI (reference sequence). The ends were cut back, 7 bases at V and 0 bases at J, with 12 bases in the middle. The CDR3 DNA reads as TGTGCCAGCATCGACTCGGGGTTGAACACTGAAGCTTTCTTT. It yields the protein CASIDSGLNTEAFF.

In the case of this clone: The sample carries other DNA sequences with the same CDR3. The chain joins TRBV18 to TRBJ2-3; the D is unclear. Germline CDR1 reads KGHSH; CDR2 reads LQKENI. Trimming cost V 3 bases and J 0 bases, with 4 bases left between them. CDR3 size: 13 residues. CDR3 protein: CASSPTSTDTQYF. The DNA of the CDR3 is TGTGCCAGCTCACCCACTAGCACAGATACGCAGTATTTT.

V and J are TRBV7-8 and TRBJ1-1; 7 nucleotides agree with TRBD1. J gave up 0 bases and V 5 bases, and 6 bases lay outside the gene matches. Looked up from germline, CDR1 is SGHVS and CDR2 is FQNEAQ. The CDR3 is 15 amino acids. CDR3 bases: TGTGCCAGCAGCGCCGGGACAGTCATGAACACTGAAGCTTTCTTT. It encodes CASSAGTVMNTEAFF.

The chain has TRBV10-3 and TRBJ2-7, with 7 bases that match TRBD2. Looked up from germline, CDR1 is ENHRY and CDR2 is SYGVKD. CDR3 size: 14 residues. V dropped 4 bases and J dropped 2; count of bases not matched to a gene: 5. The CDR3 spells CAISGQAGAYEQYF. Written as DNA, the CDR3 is TGTGCCATCAGTGGTCAGGCGGGAGCCTACGAGCAGTACTTC.

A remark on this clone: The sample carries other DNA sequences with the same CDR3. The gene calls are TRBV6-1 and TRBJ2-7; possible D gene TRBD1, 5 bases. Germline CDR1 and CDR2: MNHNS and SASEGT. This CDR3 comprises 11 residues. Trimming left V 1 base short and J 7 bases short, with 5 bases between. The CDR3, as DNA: TGTGCCAGCAGTGAAGAGGGGGAGCAGTACTTC. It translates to CASSEEGEQYF.

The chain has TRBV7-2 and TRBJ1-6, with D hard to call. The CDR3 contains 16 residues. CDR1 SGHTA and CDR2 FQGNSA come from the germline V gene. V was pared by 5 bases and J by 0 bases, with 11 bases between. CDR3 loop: CASSISPSSYNSPLHF. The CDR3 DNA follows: TGTGCCAGCAGCATCAGCCCGAGCTCCTATAATTCACCCCTCCACTTT.

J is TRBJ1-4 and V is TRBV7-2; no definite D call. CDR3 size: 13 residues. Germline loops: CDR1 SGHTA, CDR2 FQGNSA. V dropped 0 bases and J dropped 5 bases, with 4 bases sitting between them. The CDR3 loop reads CASSLALNEKLFF. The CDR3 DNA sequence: TGTGCCAGCAGCTTAGCGCTGAATGAAAAACTGTTTTTT. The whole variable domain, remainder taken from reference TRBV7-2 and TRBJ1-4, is GAGVSQSPSNKVTEKGKDVELRCDPISGHTALYWYRQSLGQGLEFLIYFQGNSAPDKSGLPSDRFSAERTGGSVSTLTIQRTQQEDSAVYLCASSLALNEKLFFGSGTQLSVL.

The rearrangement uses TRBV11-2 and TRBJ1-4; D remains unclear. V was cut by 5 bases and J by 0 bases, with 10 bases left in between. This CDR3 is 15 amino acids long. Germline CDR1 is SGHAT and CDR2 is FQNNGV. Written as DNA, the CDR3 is TGTGCCAGCAGCGGAGACGGTACAACTAATGAAAAACTGTTTTTT. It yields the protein CASSGDGTTNEKLFF.